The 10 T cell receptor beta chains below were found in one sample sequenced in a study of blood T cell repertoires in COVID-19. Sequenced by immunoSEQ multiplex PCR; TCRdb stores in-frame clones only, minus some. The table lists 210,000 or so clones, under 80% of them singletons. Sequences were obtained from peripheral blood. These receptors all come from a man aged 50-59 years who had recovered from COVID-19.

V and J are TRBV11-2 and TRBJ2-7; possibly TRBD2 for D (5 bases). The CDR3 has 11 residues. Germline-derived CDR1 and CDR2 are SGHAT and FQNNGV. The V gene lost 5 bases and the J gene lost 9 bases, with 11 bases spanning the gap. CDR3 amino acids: CASSHGVVQYF. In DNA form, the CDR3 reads TGTGCCAGCAGCCACGGGGTGGTGCAGTACTTC.

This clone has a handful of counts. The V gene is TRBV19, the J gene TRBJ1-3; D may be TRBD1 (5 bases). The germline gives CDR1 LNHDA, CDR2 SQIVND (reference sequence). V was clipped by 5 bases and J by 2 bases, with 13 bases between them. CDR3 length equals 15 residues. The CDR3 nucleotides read TGTGCCAGTAGTTTGGCAGGGATGACTGGAAACACCATATATTTT. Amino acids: CASSLAGMTGNTIYF.

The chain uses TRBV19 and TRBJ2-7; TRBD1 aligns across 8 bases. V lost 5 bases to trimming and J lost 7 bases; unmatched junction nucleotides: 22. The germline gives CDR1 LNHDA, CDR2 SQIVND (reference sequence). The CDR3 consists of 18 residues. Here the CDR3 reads CASSAAGGLVGPYVEQYF. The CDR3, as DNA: TGTGCCAGTAGTGCGGCAGGGGGCCTCGTCGGACCCTACGTGGAGCAGTACTTC.

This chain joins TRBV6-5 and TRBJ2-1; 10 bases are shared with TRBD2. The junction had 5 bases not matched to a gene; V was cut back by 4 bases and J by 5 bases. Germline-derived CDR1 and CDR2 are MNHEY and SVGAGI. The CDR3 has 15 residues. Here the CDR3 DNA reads TGTGCCAGCAGTTCCTTAGCGGGAGGCGACAATGAGCAGTTCTTC. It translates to CASSSLAGGDNEQFF.

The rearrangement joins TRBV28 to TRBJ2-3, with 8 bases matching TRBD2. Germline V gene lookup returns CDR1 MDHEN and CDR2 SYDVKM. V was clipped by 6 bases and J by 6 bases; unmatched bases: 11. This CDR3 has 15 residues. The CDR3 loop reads CASSVLAEGSDTQYF. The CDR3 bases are TGTGCCAGCAGCGTACTAGCGGAGGGATCCGATACGCAGTATTTT.

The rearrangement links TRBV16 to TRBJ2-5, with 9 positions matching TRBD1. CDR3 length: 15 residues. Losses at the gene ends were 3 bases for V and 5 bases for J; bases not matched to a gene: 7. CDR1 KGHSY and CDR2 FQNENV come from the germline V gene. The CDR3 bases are TGTGCCAGCAGCCAGAGGACAGGGGATGGTGAGACCCAGTACTTC. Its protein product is CASSQRTGDGETQYF.

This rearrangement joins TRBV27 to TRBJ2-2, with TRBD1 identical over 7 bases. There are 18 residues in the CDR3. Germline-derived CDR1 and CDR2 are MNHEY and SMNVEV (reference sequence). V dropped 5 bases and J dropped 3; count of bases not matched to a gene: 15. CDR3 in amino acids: CASSPKSRDSWDTGELFF. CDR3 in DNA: TGTGCCAGCAGTCCAAAGTCCCGGGACAGTTGGGACACCGGGGAGCTGTTTTTT.

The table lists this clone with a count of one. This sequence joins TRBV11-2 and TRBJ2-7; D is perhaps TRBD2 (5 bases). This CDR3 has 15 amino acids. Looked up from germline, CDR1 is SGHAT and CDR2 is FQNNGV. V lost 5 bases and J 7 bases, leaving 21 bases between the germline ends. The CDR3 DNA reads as TGTGCCAGCAGCCCCTCGGGGTCCCCTGGCCAAGAGCAGTACTTC. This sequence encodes CASSPSGSPGQEQYF.

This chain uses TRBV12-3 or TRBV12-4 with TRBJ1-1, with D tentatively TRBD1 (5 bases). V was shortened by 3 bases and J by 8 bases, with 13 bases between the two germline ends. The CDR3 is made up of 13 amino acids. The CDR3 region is CASSLPGLGEAFF. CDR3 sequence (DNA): TGTGCCAGCAGTTTGCCGGGACTCGGGGAAGCTTTCTTT.

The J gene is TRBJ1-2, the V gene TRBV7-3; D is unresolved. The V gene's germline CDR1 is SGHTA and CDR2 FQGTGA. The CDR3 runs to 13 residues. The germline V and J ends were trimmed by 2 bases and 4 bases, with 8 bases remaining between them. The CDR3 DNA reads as TGTGCCAGCAGCTTACTTGCGGGCTATGGCTACACCTTC. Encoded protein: CASSLLAGYGYTF.